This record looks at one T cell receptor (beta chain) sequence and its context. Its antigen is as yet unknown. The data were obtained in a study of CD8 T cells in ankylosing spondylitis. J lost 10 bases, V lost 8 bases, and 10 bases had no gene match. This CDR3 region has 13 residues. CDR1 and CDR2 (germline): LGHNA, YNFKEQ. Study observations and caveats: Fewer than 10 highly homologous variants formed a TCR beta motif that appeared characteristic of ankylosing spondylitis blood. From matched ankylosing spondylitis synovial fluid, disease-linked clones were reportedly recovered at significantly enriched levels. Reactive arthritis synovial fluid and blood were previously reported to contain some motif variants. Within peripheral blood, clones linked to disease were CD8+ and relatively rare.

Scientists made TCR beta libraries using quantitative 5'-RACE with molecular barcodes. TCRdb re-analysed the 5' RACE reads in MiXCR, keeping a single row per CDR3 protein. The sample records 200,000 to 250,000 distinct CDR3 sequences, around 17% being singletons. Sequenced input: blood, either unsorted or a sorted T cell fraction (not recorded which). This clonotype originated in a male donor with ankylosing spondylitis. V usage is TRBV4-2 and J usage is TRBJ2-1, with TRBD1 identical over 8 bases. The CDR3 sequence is CASRDRNSREQFF. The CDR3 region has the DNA TGTGCCAGCCGGGACAGGAATTCCAGGGAGCAGTTCTTC.